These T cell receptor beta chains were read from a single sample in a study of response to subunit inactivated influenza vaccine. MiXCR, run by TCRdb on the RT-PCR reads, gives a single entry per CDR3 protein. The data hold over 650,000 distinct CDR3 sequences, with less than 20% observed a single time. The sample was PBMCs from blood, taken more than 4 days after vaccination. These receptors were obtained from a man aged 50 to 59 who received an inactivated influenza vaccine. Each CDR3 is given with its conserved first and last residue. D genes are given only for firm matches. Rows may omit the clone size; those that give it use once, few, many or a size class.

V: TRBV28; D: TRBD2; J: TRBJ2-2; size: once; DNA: TGTGCCAGCAGCGGGGGGGAGCGAAACACCGGGGAGCTGTTTTTT; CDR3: CASSGGERNTGELFF
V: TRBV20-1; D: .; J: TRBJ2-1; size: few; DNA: TGCAGTGCTAGTGGAGGGACAGGGACTAGGGAGCAGTTCTTC; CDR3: CSASGGTGTREQFF
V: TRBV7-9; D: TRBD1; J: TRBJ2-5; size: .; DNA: TGTGCCAGCAGCTCCCCCACAGGGGGGTGGGAGACCCAGTACTTC; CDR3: CASSSPTGGWETQYF
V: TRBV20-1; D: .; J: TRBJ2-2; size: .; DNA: TGCAGTGCTAGGAATCCAGCCAGACGATCCGGGGAGCTGTTTTTT; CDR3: CSARNPARRSGELFF
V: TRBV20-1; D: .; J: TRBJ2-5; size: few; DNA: TGCAGTGCTATAGTGGGTACGGAGACCCAGTACTTC; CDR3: CSAIVGTETQYF
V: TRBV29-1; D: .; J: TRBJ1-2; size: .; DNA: TGCAGCGTAACAACAGGGACCTATGGCTACACCTTC; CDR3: CSVTTGTYGYTF
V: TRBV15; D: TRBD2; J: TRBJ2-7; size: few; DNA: TGTGCCACCAGCAGTCCTTTTATGGGACTAGCGGGACCTACCGCAGACGAGCAGTACTTC; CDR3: CATSSPFMGLAGPTADEQYF
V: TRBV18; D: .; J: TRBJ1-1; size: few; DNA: TGTGCCAGCTCAGCAGTGGATCAGGGGAGAGGGACTGAAGCTTTCTTT; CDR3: CASSAVDQGRGTEAFF
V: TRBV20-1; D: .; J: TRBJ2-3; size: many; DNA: TGCAGTGTATCGGGGGCCACAGATACGCAGTATTTT; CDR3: CSVSGATDTQYF
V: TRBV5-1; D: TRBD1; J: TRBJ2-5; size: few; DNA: TGCGCCAGCAGCCCAGGACAGGGCTGGAAGACCCAGTACTTC; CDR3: CASSPGQGWKTQYF
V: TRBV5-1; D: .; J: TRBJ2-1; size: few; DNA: TGCGCCAGCAGCCGAGGGGAGGCCTACAATGAGCAGTTCTTC; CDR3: CASSRGEAYNEQFF
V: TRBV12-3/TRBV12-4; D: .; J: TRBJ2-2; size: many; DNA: TGTGCCAGTCCCGGGGAGCTGTTTTTT; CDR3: CASPGELFF
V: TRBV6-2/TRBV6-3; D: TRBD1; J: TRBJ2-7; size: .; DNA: TGTGCCAGCACCAGATGGGACAGGGACTCCTACGAGCAGTACTTC; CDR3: CASTRWDRDSYEQYF
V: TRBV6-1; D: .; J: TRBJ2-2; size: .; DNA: TGTGCCAGCAGTGCCCTTCGCCTTAGAGAGACGGCCGGGGAGCTGTTTTTT; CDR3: CASSALRLRETAGELFF
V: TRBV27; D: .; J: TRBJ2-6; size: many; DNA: TGTGCCAGCAGAGAGAGCTCTGGGGCCAACGTCCTGACTTTC; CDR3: CASRESSGANVLTF
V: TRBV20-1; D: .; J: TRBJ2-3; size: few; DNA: TGCAGTGCTAGAGGTGGGGGTGGCACAGCTTTGGATACGCAGTATTTT; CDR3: CSARGGGGTALDTQYF
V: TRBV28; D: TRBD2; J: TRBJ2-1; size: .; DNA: TGTGCCACCGTCACCCTAACGGGAGGACCCGATTACAATGAGCAGTTCTTC; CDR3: CATVTLTGGPDYNEQFF
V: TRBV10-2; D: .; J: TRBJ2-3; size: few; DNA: TGCGCCAGCAAACCCGGGACTAGCACAGATACGCAGTATTTT; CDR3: CASKPGTSTDTQYF
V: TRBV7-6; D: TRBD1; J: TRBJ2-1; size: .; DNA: TGTGCCAGCAGCTCAGATTACAGGGGGAGTCCCTACAATGAGCAGTTCTTC; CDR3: CASSSDYRGSPYNEQFF
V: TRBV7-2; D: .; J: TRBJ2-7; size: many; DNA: TGTGCCAGCAGCCCAGGTGGGGAGCAGTACTTC; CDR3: CASSPGGEQYF
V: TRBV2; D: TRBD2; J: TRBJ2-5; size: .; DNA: TGTGCCAGCAGTGCCGGGACTAGCGGTGCACAGTACTTC; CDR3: CASSAGTSGAQYF
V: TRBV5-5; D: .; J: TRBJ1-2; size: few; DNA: TGTGCCAGCACCCAACGGGGCTATGGCTACACCTTC; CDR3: CASTQRGYGYTF
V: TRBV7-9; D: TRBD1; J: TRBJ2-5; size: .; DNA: TGTGCCAGCAGCTTAAGCACAGGACAGGGCGGGAAGACCCAGTACTTC; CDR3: CASSLSTGQGGKTQYF